This T cell receptor (beta chain) comes out of a study of blood T cell repertoires in COVID-19. Background on the study: Sites across the United States, Italy and Spain contributed samples from acute and convalescent COVID-19.

The CDR3 loop spans 15 amino acids. The V gene lost 4 bases and the J gene lost 3 bases, with 15 bases spanning the gap. In germline, CDR1 is SGHRS, CDR2 YFSETQ. This clone was recorded only once. Profiled with immunoSEQ multiplex PCR; TCRdb holds only in-frame clones, not every one. The sample carries approximately 500,000 clones, 89% recorded once. Sequencing was performed on peripheral blood. The chain employs TRBV5-1 and TRBJ2-3; weak D call: TRBD1 (8 bases). The sequence was collected from a man between 18 and 35 years old with COVID-19, enrolled during active disease. CDR3 sequence reads: CASSPGQGGTDTQYF. Here the CDR3 DNA reads TGCGCCAGCAGCCCCGGACAGGGAGGGACAGATACGCAGTATTTT.